This passage covers 21 T cell receptor beta chains from one sample sequenced in a study of OX40 agonist ivuxolimab in advanced cancers. Measured with immunoSEQ multiplex PCR; TCRdb has only the in-frame clones, and not every one. The sample shows around 41,000 clones, approximately 90% of them seen only once. Material: CD4+ or CD8+ T cells sorted from blood, obtained in a trial of the OX40 agonist ivuxolimab. The origin of the receptors is an adult with an advanced solid tumor such as melanoma, head and neck, liver or kidney cancer.

The rearrangement uses TRBV19 and TRBJ2-5; 8 bases are a match to TRBD1. CDR3 size: 15 residues. CDR1 is LNHDA and CDR2 is SQIVND in the germline V gene (reference sequence). V trimming: 5 bases; J trimming: 2 bases; junction bases outside the gene matches: 7. The CDR3 sequence is CASSVTGAGQETQYF. The CDR3 nucleotides are TGTGCCAGTAGTGTGACAGGGGCTGGTCAAGAGACCCAGTACTTC.

The rearrangement uses TRBV11-2 and TRBJ2-5; D tentatively reads TRBD1 or TRBD2 (5 bases each). The CDR3 contains 16 residues. Trimming stripped 2 bases from V and 5 bases from J, with 18 bases between. Germline CDR1 and CDR2: SGHAT and FQNNGV. CDR3 sequence: CASSLRFRASGETQYF. DNA of the CDR3: TGTGCCAGCAGCTTACGATTCAGGGCTTCGGGGGAGACCCAGTACTTC.

The rearrangement joins TRBV11-2 to TRBJ2-3; tentatively, D is TRBD1 (5 bases). The CDR3 sequence is 14 residues long. V gave up 5 bases and J gave up 6 bases, with 15 bases separating them. Germline V gene data show CDR1 as SGHAT and CDR2 as FQNNGV. This chain's CDR3 is CASSLRRVSDTQYF. CDR3 in DNA: TGTGCCAGCAGCCTTCGCAGGGTTTCTGATACGCAGTATTTT.

This chain joins TRBV4-3 and TRBJ2-5; TRBD2 aligns across 8 bases. J gave up 4 bases and V 1 base, and 2 bases lay outside the gene matches. CDR1 is LGHNA, CDR2 YSLEER, per germline. There are 14 residues in the CDR3. The CDR3 spells CASSQAGGGETQYF. The CDR3 nucleotides read TGCGCCAGCAGCCAAGCGGGAGGGGGAGAGACCCAGTACTTC.

This rearrangement joins TRBV7-2 to TRBJ2-1; D tentatively reads TRBD1 or TRBD2 (6 bases each). From germline, CDR1 is SGHTA and CDR2 FQGNSA. V lost 3 bases to trimming and J lost 7 bases, with 13 bases between them. The CDR3 consists of 14 residues. The DNA for the CDR3 is TGTGCCAGCAGCTTTTGGGGGGCCAAGAATGAGCAGTTCTTC. Translating it yields CASSFWGAKNEQFF.

The rearrangement joins TRBV29-1 to TRBJ1-2; D is uncertain. From germline, CDR1 is SQVTM and CDR2 ANQGSEA. This CDR3 contains 12 residues. Deletions cut 5 bases from V and 0 bases from J, with 7 bases between. The CDR3 sequence is CSVSISNYGYTF. CDR3 nucleotide sequence: TGCAGCGTTAGCATTTCTAACTATGGCTACACCTTC.

The chain links TRBV5-1 to TRBJ2-5; perhaps TRBD2 as D (6 bases). The J call is in doubt because the DNA end fits TRBJ2-7 better. Germline CDR1 is SGHRS and CDR2 is YFSETQ. The CDR3 totals 12 residues. CDR3 DNA: TGCGCCAGCAGCTCCCCGGGGGACGAGCAGTACTTC. It encodes CASSSPGDEQYF.

The chain carries TRBV25-1 and TRBJ1-4, with TRBD1 matching over 7 bases. CDR3 length: 13 amino acids. The germline gives CDR1 MGHDK, CDR2 SYGVNS. V was pared by 6 bases and J by 4 bases, with 2 bases of the junction left unmatched. CDR3 amino acids: CASRTGVNEKLFF. CDR3 sequence (DNA): TGTGCCAGCAGAACAGGGGTTAATGAAAAACTGTTTTTT.

V is TRBV5-8 and J is TRBJ2-7; D is perhaps TRBD1 (6 bases). Trimming left V 6 bases short and J 3 bases short, with 13 bases between. The germline CDR1 and CDR2 sequences are SGHTS and YDEGEE. The CDR3 covers 13 residues. The CDR3 here is CASTLKQGYEQYF. Here the CDR3 DNA reads TGTGCCAGCACCCTGAAACAGGGCTACGAGCAGTACTTC. Full variable domain (rest looked up from reference TRBV5-8 and TRBJ2-7): EAGVTQSPTHLIKTRGQQATLRCSPISGHTSVYWYQQALGLGLQFLLWYDEGEERNRGNFPPRFSGRQFPNYSSELNVNALELEDSALYLCASTLKQGYEQYFGPGTRLTVT.

J is TRBJ1-6 and V is TRBV5-4; perhaps TRBD1 as D (5 bases). V lost 0 bases and J lost 5, with 6 bases in between. This CDR3 has 14 residues. CDR1 is SGHNT and CDR2 is YYREEE in the germline V gene (reference sequence). The CDR3 here is CASSLGGNNSPLHF. CDR3 bases: TGTGCCAGCAGCTTGGGGGGGAATAATTCACCCCTCCACTTT. The complete variable domain, with remaining parts taken from reference TRBV5-4 and TRBJ1-6, reads ETGVTQSPTHLIKTRGQQVTLRCSSQSGHNTVSWYQQALGQGPQFIFQYYREEENGRGNFPPRFSGLQFPNYSSELNVNALELDDSALYLCASSLGGNNSPLHFGNGTRLTVT.

This sequence joins TRBV5-1 and TRBJ2-1; TRBD1 is a possible D gene (5 bases). Trimming took 7 bases from V and 2 from J, leaving 13 bases between them. Germline values: CDR1 SGHRS, CDR2 YFSETQ. The CDR3 is 14 residues long. The CDR3 DNA is TGCGCCAGCTCTAGGGGTGGGACCTACAATGAGCAGTTCTTC. Its protein product is CASSRGGTYNEQFF.

This clone was picked up one time. This chain connects TRBV7-8 to TRBJ2-1, with a tentative D call TRBD2 (7 bases). The V gene lost 5 bases and the J gene lost 8 bases, with 19 bases spanning the gap. The germline CDR1 and CDR2 sequences are SGHVS and FQNEAQ. The CDR3 loop spans 15 amino acids. In DNA, the CDR3 is TGTGCCAGCAGCCCTTGGGGGGGCCGTACCCATGAGCAGTTCTTC. This codes for CASSPWGGRTHEQFF. The full variable domain, with the rest looked up from reference TRBV7-8 and TRBJ2-1, is GAGVSQSPRYKVAKRGQDVALRCDPISGHVSLFWYQQALGQGPEFLTYFQNEAQLDKSGLPSDRFFAERPEGSVSTLKIQRTQQEDSAVYLCASSPWGGRTHEQFFGPGTRLTVL.

J is TRBJ2-3 and V is TRBV9, with 7 bases lining up with TRBD2. The CDR3 loop spans 15 amino acids. CDR1 SGDLS and CDR2 YYNGEE come from the germline V gene. V was clipped by 3 bases and J by 3 bases; unmatched bases: 7. The CDR3 DNA sequence: TGTGCCAGCAGCGGGCGGGGGTCAGGGACAGATACGCAGTATTTT. This gives the protein CASSGRGSGTDTQYF.

The gene calls are TRBV11-2 and TRBJ2-5; tentative D call: TRBD1 (6 bases). CDR3 length equals 17 residues. V was shortened by 2 bases and J by 2 bases, with 18 bases between the two germline ends. Germline CDR1 SGHAT, CDR2 FQNNGV. CDR3 coding DNA: TGTGCCAGCAGCTTAAGGGGCATGCGGACAGTACAAGAGACCCAGTACTTC. Its protein product is CASSLRGMRTVQETQYF.

This clone was observed a single time. The rearrangement joins TRBV5-6 to TRBJ2-3, with D perhaps TRBD2 (5 bases). Per germline, CDR1 SGHDT and CDR2 YYEEEE. V lost 3 bases and J lost 2, with 16 bases in between. This CDR3 contains 16 residues. CDR3 sequence reads: CASSSDYSRYTDTQYF. In DNA, the CDR3 is TGTGCCAGCAGCTCCGACTATTCACGCTACACAGATACGCAGTATTTT.

In DNA form, the CDR3 reads TGTGCCAGCCGCGGGGACAGGGGGCACGGTGAGCAGTTCTTC. Its translation: CASRGDRGHGEQFF. The rearrangement links TRBV19 to TRBJ2-1; 12 bases line up with TRBD1. CDR3 length equals 14 residues. From germline, CDR1 is LNHDA and CDR2 SQIVND (reference sequence). The ends lost 9 bases at V and 9 bases at J; junction bases unmatched: 9.

This clone was picked up one time. The rearrangement joins TRBV10-3 to TRBJ2-7; 9 positions agree with TRBD1. Germline assignment: CDR1 ENHRY and CDR2 SYGVKD. V dropped 10 bases and J dropped 5; count of bases not matched to a gene: 9. The CDR3 length is 13 residues. This chain's CDR3 is CATRPQGADEQYF. The CDR3 nucleotides are TGTGCCACCCGCCCACAGGGGGCCGACGAGCAGTACTTC.

This clone has just one count. This chain links TRBV9 with TRBJ1-5; D gene ambiguous. Germline V gives CDR1 SGDLS, CDR2 YYNGEE. The V gene lost 4 bases and the J gene lost 5 bases, with 16 bases spanning the gap. The CDR3 extends over 15 amino acids. CDR3 region: CASSPGSSDHQPQHF. The CDR3 DNA is TGTGCCAGCAGCCCCGGATCCTCGGATCATCAGCCCCAGCATTTT.

The chain couples TRBV25-1 to TRBJ1-5, with a possible D match to TRBD1 (6 bases). The V end lost 2 bases, the J end lost 9 bases, and 14 bases lay between the germline ends. The germline V gene has CDR1 MGHDK and CDR2 SYGVNS. The CDR3 has 14 amino acids. The CDR3 nucleotides are TGTGCCAGCAGTGAACCAGGGGCGGAACGGCCCCAGCATTTT. Translating it yields CASSEPGAERPQHF.

The sample holds a few counts of this clone. V gene TRBV10-3 combines with J gene TRBJ1-1, with TRBD1 identical over 7 bases. Per the germline V gene, CDR1 is ENHRY and CDR2 is SYGVKD. This CDR3 is 15 amino acids long. Trimming cost V 11 bases and J 1 base; bases outside gene matches: 13. CDR3 coding DNA: TGTGCCGCAACAGGGGCTCTATCTTCGAACACTGAAGCTTTCTTT. It specifies CAATGALSSNTEAFF.

V gene TRBV11-2 combines with J gene TRBJ1-2; the match to TRBD1 covers 10 bases. Germline loops: CDR1 SGHAT, CDR2 FQNNGV. The CDR3 has 15 residues. Trimming took 5 bases from V and 4 from J; bases not matched to a gene: 7. CDR3 protein: CASSPDRGPVYGYTF. The CDR3 nucleotides are TGTGCCAGCAGCCCAGACAGGGGGCCGGTCTATGGCTACACCTTC. Based on the CDR3 plus reference TRBV11-2 and TRBJ1-2, the full variable domain is EAGVAQSPRYKIIEKRQSVAFWCNPISGHATLYWYQQILGQGPKLLIQFQNNGVVDDSQLPKDRFSAERLKGVDSTLKIQPAKLEDSAVYLCASSPDRGPVYGYTFGSGTRLTVV.